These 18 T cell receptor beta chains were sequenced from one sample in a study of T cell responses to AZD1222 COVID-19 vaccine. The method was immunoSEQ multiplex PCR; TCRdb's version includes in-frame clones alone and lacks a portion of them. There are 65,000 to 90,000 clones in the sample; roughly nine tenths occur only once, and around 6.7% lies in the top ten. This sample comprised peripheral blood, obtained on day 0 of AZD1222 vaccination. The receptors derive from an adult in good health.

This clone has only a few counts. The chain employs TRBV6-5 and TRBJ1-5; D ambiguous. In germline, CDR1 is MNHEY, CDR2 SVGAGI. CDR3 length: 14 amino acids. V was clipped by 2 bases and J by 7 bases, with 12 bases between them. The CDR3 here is CASSYGEGRQPQHF. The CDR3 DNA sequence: TGTGCCAGCAGTTACGGGGAAGGCAGACAGCCCCAGCATTTT.

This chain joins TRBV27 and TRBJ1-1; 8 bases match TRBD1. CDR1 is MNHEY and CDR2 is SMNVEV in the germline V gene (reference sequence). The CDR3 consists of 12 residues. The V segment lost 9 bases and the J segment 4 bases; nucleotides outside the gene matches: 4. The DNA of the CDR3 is TGTGCCAGTACCACAGGGGGCACTGAAGCTTTCTTT. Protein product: CASTTGGTEAFF.

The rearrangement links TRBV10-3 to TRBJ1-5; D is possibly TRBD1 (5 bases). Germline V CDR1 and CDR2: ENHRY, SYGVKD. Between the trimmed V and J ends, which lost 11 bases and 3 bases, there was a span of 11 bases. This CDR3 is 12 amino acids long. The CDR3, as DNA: TGTGCCTCCAGACAGCACAATCAGCCCCAGCATTTT. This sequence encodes CASRQHNQPQHF.

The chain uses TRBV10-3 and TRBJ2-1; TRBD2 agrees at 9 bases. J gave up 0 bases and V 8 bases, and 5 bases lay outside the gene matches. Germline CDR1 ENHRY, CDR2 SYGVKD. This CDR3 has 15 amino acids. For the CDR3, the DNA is TGTGCCATCGGGACTAGCAGATTCTCCTACAATGAGCAGTTCTTC. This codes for CAIGTSRFSYNEQFF.

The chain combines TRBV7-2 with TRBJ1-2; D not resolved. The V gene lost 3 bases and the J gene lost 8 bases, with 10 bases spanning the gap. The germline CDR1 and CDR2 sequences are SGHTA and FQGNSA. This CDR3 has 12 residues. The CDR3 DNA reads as TGTGCCAGCAGCTTTAGGGCGGAGGGCTACACCTTC. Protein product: CASSFRAEGYTF.

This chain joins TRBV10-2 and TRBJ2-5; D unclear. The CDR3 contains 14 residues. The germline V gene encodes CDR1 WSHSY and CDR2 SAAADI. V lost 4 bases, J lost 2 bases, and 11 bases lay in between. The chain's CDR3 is CASSVSTRQETQYF. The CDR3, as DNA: TGCGCCAGCAGTGTTTCGACCAGGCAAGAGACCCAGTACTTC.

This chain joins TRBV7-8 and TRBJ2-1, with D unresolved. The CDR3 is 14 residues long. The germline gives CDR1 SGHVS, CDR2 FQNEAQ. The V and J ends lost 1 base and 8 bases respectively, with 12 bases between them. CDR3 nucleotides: TGTGCCAGCAGCTTAGAAAGGGCCTCATATGAGCAGTTCTTC. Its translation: CASSLERASYEQFF. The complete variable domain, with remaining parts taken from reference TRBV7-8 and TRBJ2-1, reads GAGVSQSPRYKVAKRGQDVALRCDPISGHVSLFWYQQALGQGPEFLTYFQNEAQLDKSGLPSDRFFAERPEGSVSTLKIQRTQQEDSAVYLCASSLERASYEQFFGPGTRLTVL.

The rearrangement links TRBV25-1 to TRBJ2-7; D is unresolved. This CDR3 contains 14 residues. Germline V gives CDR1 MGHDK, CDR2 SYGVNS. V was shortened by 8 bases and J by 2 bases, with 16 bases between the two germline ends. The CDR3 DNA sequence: TGTGCCAGCCGGAGTCCCGTGGTAGCCTACGAGCAGTACTTC. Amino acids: CASRSPVVAYEQYF.

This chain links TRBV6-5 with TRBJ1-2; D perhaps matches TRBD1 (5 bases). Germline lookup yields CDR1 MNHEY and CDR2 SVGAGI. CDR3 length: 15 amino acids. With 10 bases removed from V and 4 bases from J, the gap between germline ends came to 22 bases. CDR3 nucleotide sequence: TGTGCCACGTCAAGCCCTCCAACCGACAGCTATGGCTACACCTTC. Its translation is CATSSPPTDSYGYTF.

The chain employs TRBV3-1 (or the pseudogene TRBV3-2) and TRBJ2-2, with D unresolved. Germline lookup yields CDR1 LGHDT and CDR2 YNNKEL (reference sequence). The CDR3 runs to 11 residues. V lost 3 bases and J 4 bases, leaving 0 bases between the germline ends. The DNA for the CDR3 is TGTGCCAGCAGCCACACCGGGGAGCTGTTTTTT. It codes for CASSHTGELFF.

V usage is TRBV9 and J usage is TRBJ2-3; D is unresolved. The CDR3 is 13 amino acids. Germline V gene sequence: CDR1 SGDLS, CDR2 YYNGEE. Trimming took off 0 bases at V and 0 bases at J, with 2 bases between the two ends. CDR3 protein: CASSVASTDTQYF. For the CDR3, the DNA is TGTGCCAGCAGCGTAGCCAGCACAGATACGCAGTATTTT.

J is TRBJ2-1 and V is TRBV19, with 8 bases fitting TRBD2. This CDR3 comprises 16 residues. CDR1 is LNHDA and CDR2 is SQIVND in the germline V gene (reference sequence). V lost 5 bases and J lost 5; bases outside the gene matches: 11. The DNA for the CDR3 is TGTGCCAGTAGTCCCCGGACTAGCCTAAAAAACAATGAGCAGTTCTTC. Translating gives CASSPRTSLKNNEQFF.

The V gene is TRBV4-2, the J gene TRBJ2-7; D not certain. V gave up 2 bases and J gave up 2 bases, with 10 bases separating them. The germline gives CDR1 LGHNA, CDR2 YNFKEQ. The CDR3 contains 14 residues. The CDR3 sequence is CASSQLGLPYEQYF. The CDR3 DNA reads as TGTGCCAGCAGCCAACTGGGCCTCCCCTACGAGCAGTACTTC.

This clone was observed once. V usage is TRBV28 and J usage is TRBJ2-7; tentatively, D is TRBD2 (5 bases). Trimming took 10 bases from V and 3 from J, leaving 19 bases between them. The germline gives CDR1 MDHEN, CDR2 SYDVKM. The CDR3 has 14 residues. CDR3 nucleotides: TGTGCCACCATAAAGGGCCAGCGGAGCTACGAGCAGTACTTC. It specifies CATIKGQRSYEQYF.

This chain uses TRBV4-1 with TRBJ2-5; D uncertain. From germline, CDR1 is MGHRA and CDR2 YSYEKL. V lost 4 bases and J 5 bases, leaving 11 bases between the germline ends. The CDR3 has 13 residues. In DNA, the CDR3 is TGCGCCAGCAGCCTACTAACCTCCGAGACCCAGTACTTC. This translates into CASSLLTSETQYF.

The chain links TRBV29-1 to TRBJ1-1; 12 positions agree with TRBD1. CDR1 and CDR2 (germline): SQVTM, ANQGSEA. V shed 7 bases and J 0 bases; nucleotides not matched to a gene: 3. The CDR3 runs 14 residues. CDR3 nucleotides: TGCAGCGGCGGGACAGGGGGCCTGAACACTGAAGCTTTCTTT. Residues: CSGGTGGLNTEAFF.

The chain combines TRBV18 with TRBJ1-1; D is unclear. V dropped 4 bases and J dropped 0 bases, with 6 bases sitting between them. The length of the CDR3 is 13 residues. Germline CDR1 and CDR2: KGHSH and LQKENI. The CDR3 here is CASSQDLNTEAFF. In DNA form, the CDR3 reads TGTGCCAGCTCACAAGACCTGAACACTGAAGCTTTCTTT.

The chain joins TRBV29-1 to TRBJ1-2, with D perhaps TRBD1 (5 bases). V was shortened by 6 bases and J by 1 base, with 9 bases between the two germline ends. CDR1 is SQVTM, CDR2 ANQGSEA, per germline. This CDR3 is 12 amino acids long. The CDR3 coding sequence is TGCAGCGTAATGGACAATAACTATGGCTACACCTTC. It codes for CSVMDNNYGYTF.